A single sample is the source of the 25 T cell receptor beta chains below, sequenced in a study of blood T cell repertoires in COVID-19. TCRdb keeps only in-frame clones here, not all; method: immunoSEQ multiplex PCR. The repertoire includes 350,000 to 450,000 clones, 85% of them detected once, and 3.6% sits in the top ten. Specimen: peripheral blood. The receptors shown here come from a woman younger than 35 with acute or convalescent COVID-19.

This clone was seen just once. The chain links TRBV6-6 to TRBJ2-5; possible D gene TRBD1, 5 bases. This CDR3 is 15 amino acids long. V was pared by 2 bases and J by 4 bases, with 14 bases between. In germline, CDR1 is MNHNY, CDR2 SVGAGI (reference sequence). As DNA, the CDR3 is TGTGCCAGCAGTTACAGGCCAGGGCCAGGAGAGACCCAGTACTTC. Translated: CASSYRPGPGETQYF.

This clone occurred a few times. The rearrangement joins TRBV5-1 to TRBJ1-1; 9 nucleotides line up with TRBD1. V was clipped by 4 bases and J by 1 base; unmatched bases: 8. Germline V gene sequence: CDR1 SGHRS, CDR2 YFSETQ. There are 16 residues in the CDR3. The CDR3 coding sequence is TGCGCCAGCAGCCGGAGCCGGACAGGGGCGAACACTGAAGCTTTCTTT. This translates into CASSRSRTGANTEAFF.

The V call is TRBV27, the J call TRBJ2-7, with TRBD1 identical over 9 bases. The V gene end was trimmed by 6 bases and the J gene end by 2 bases; junction bases not matched to a gene: 5. CDR1 and CDR2 from the germline V gene are MNHEY and SMNVEV (reference sequence). CDR3 length: 14 residues. CDR3 DNA sequence: TGTGCCAGCAGCCGGGACAGGGTTCCCTACGAGCAGTACTTC. Translation: CASSRDRVPYEQYF.

CDR3 DNA sequence: TGTGCCAGCAGTTACAGGGAGGGCAATCAGCCCCAGCATTTT. This encodes CASSYREGNQPQHF. This chain joins TRBV6-5 and TRBJ1-5; D is undetermined. Germline V gene sequence: CDR1 MNHEY, CDR2 SVGAGI. The CDR3 length is 14 residues. V was clipped by 2 bases and J by 2 bases, with 7 bases between them.

The count of this clone is one. This chain connects TRBV4-1 to TRBJ2-7; 7 nucleotides match TRBD1. The CDR3 has 13 amino acids. Trimming removed 5 bases from V and 4 bases from J; junction bases left unmatched: 5. Per the germline V gene, CDR1 is MGHRA and CDR2 is YSYEKL. The CDR3 nucleotides are TGCGCCAGCAGCTCGGGACAGTTTTACGAGCAGTACTTC. Translation: CASSSGQFYEQYF.

This clone was seen a single time. The gene calls are TRBV5-6 and TRBJ1-3; D might be TRBD1 (5 bases). This CDR3 spans 15 amino acids. Germline assignment: CDR1 SGHDT and CDR2 YYEEEE. The V and J ends lost 3 bases and 1 base respectively, with 11 bases between them. The CDR3 loop is CASSSGGPSGNTIYF. The CDR3 DNA is TGTGCCAGCAGCTCGGGGGGACCTTCTGGAAACACCATATATTTT. The full variable domain, completed using reference TRBV5-6 and TRBJ1-3, is DAGVTQSPTHLIKTRGQQVTLRCSPKSGHDTVSWYQQALGQGPQFIFQYYEEEERQRGNFPDRFSGHQFPNYSSELNVNALLLGDSALYLCASSSGGPSGNTIYFGEGSWLTVV.

The chain employs TRBV3-1 (or the pseudogene TRBV3-2) and TRBJ2-5; D gene uncertain. The CDR3 loop spans 12 amino acids. The germline V gene has CDR1 LGHDT and CDR2 YNNKEL (reference sequence). V shed 4 bases and J shed 5 bases, with 8 bases lying between them. The CDR3: CASSRLQETQYF. The CDR3 coding sequence is TGTGCCAGCAGCCGCCTCCAGGAGACCCAGTACTTC.

This rearrangement joins TRBV5-1 to TRBJ2-3; 9 bases agree with TRBD1. There are 16 residues in the CDR3. Germline-derived CDR1 and CDR2 are SGHRS and YFSETQ. Unmatched junction bases numbered 6, after V lost 4 bases and J lost 0 bases. The CDR3: CASSVQGATSTDTQYF. The CDR3 DNA follows: TGCGCCAGCAGCGTACAGGGGGCTACTAGCACAGATACGCAGTATTTT.

As DNA, the CDR3 is TGTGCCAGCAGATCGGACAGGGGAGGACCAAAGTCCTACGAGCAGTACTTC. Translating gives CASRSDRGGPKSYEQYF. The V gene is TRBV28, the J gene TRBJ2-7, with 9 bases that match TRBD1. Germline lookup yields CDR1 MDHEN and CDR2 SYDVKM. CDR3 size: 17 residues. After removal of 6 bases from V and 1 base from J, the junction contained 13 bases not matched to a gene.

The chain combines TRBV9 with TRBJ2-7; 9 bases agree with TRBD1. Germline assignment: CDR1 SGDLS and CDR2 YYNGEE. This CDR3 is 13 amino acids long. V dropped 7 bases and J dropped 3; count of bases not matched to a gene: 5. The CDR3 region has the DNA TGTGCCAGCCCGGGACAGGGAGACTACGAGCAGTACTTC. Protein: CASPGQGDYEQYF.

This chain joins TRBV2 and TRBJ2-3; 9 bases line up with TRBD2. The trim removed 4 bases at V and 0 bases at J, leaving 2 bases unmatched. Germline V CDR1 and CDR2: SNHLY, FYNNEI. CDR3 size: 15 residues. Here the CDR3 reads CASSAGTSSTDTQYF. In DNA, the CDR3 is TGTGCCAGCAGTGCAGGGACTAGCAGCACAGATACGCAGTATTTT.

Only one count was recorded for this clone. This chain uses TRBV13 with TRBJ1-6; 7 nucleotides line up with TRBD1. The CDR3 is 17 residues long. Unmatched junction bases numbered 14, after V lost 5 bases and J lost 7 bases. Germline-derived CDR1 and CDR2 are PRHDT and FYEKMQ (reference sequence). The CDR3 DNA follows: TGTGCCAGCAGCCCCTTCGGCGTGTCACAGGGGAATTCACCCCTCCACTTT. It encodes CASSPFGVSQGNSPLHF.

V and J are TRBV19 and TRBJ2-7; 8 positions agree with TRBD2. V was clipped by 6 bases and J by 0 bases; unmatched bases: 7. CDR3 size: 15 residues. Germline V gene lookup returns CDR1 LNHDA and CDR2 SQIVND (reference sequence). The CDR3 coding sequence is TGTGCCAGTAGCTCCACTAGCGGTTCCTCCTACGAGCAGTACTTC. It codes for CASSSTSGSSYEQYF.

The count of this clone is one. V gene TRBV27 combines with J gene TRBJ2-1; TRBD2 agrees at 9 bases. V was pared by 2 bases and J by 7 bases, with 6 bases of the junction left unmatched. The CDR3 covers 15 residues. Looked up from germline, CDR1 is MNHEY and CDR2 is SMNVEV (reference sequence). The CDR3 nucleotides read TGTGCCAGCAGTTTAGGGACTAGCCCGAGGAATGAGCAGTTCTTC. Its protein product is CASSLGTSPRNEQFF.

This chain joins TRBV9 and TRBJ2-7, with a possible D match to TRBD2 (5 bases). This CDR3 has 13 residues. CDR1 SGDLS and CDR2 YYNGEE come from the germline V gene. The ends were cut back, 4 bases at V and 2 bases at J, with 10 bases in the middle. The CDR3 bases are TGTGCCAGCAGCTCCGGGGTTACCTACGAGCAGTACTTC. Translating it yields CASSSGVTYEQYF.

This sequence joins TRBV10-2 and TRBJ1-4; D remains ambiguous. Trimming left V 5 bases short and J 6 bases short, with 13 bases between. Germline loops: CDR1 WSHSY, CDR2 SAAADI. The CDR3 spans 14 residues. CDR3 region: CASSLWALDEKLFF. CDR3 coding DNA: TGCGCCAGCAGTTTATGGGCCTTGGATGAAAAACTGTTTTTT.

Regarding this clone: One junction end does not reproduce the germline sequence, and a read error may be involved. The V and J genes are TRBV27 and TRBJ2-7; D is uncertain. Germline CDR1 MNHEY, CDR2 SMNVEV (reference sequence). This CDR3 is 15 amino acids long. This CDR3 reads CASGLSGLSVHEQYF. The CDR3 bases are TGTGCCAGCGGTTTGTCGGGTCTTAGTGTCCACGAGCAGTACTTC.

This clone has a single count. V usage is TRBV6-2 or TRBV6-3 and J usage is TRBJ2-7, with 10 bases lining up with TRBD2. Germline V CDR1 and CDR2: MNHEY, SVGEGT. With V trimmed by 2 bases and J by 5 bases, 9 bases remained unmatched. The CDR3 runs to 16 residues. Here the CDR3 DNA reads TGTGCCAGCAGTTACAGGTCCGGGGGACTAGCGAACGAGCAGTACTTC. This encodes CASSYRSGGLANEQYF.

The chain uses TRBV7-8 and TRBJ2-5, with 9 bases lining up with TRBD2. This CDR3 region has 15 residues. Germline lookup yields CDR1 SGHVS and CDR2 FQNEAQ. The V gene end was trimmed by 5 bases and the J gene end by 5 bases; junction bases not matched to a gene: 9. CDR3 nucleotides: TGTGCCAGCAGCGATCCGACTAGCGGCGATGAGACCCAGTACTTC. Protein product: CASSDPTSGDETQYF.

CDR3 region: CATQSPGLVSEQFF. The CDR3 nucleotides read TGTGCCACCCAATCGCCGGGACTAGTCAGTGAGCAGTTCTTC. The V and J genes are TRBV28 and TRBJ2-1, with 8 nucleotides matching TRBD2. The CDR3 runs to 14 residues. V trimming: 10 bases; J trimming: 9 bases; junction bases outside the gene matches: 14. Germline V gene lookup returns CDR1 MDHEN and CDR2 SYDVKM.

The rearrangement links TRBV27 to TRBJ1-2; 10 positions agree with TRBD1. Germline V gene lookup returns CDR1 MNHEY and CDR2 SMNVEV (reference sequence). The CDR3 covers 15 residues. Unmatched junction bases numbered 5, after V lost 5 bases and J lost 2 bases. The DNA for the CDR3 is TGTGCCAGCAGTCCGCGGACAGGGGGGAACTATGGCTACACCTTC. It codes for CASSPRTGGNYGYTF.

The J gene is TRBJ2-3, the V gene TRBV19, with 8 nucleotides matching TRBD2. CDR1 is LNHDA, CDR2 SQIVND, per germline (reference sequence). The CDR3 totals 19 residues. V dropped 1 base and J dropped 0; count of bases not matched to a gene: 12. The CDR3 DNA is TGTGCCAGTAGTATAGTACTAGCGGAGCCCCACACTAGCACAGATACGCAGTATTTT. Its protein is CASSIVLAEPHTSTDTQYF.

The chain combines TRBV19 with TRBJ2-2; D perhaps matches TRBD1 (6 bases). This CDR3 has 16 residues. V lost 4 bases to trimming and J lost 0 bases, with 12 bases between them. CDR1 and CDR2 (germline): LNHDA, SQIVND (reference sequence). DNA of the CDR3: TGTGCCAGTAGTAGGTGGACAGTTACGAACACCGGGGAGCTGTTTTTT. As protein: CASSRWTVTNTGELFF.

V and J are TRBV24-1 and TRBJ1-5, with D hard to call. The V end was cut by 4 bases, the J end by 4 bases, with 4 bases between. The CDR3 covers 12 residues. Germline CDR1 KGHDR, CDR2 SFDVKD. CDR3 in DNA: TGTGCCACCAGTGACCAAAATCAGCCCCAGCATTTT. The encoded protein is CATSDQNQPQHF.

The chain combines TRBV5-6 with TRBJ1-2; 8 bases align to TRBD1. Germline V gene data show CDR1 as SGHDT and CDR2 as YYEEEE. With 9 bases clipped from V and 0 bases from J, the junction kept 10 bases outside the gene matches. The CDR3 is 15 amino acids. The CDR3: CANRGGPEANYGYTF. The CDR3 region has the DNA TGTGCCAACAGGGGGGGACCCGAAGCTAACTATGGCTACACCTTC. Combining the CDR3 with reference TRBV5-6 and TRBJ1-2 gives the whole variable domain DAGVTQSPTHLIKTRGQQVTLRCSPKSGHDTVSWYQQALGQGPQFIFQYYEEEERQRGNFPDRFSGHQFPNYSSELNVNALLLGDSALYLCANRGGPEANYGYTFGSGTRLTVV.